This TCR beta chain was sequenced during a study of T cell responses to AZD1222 COVID-19 vaccine. Study-level results: Researchers took repertoire samples only after the peak T cell response had come. Donors in the cohort were predominantly white British and more often female, and clonal diversity was possibly underestimated.

Deletions cut 4 bases from V and 5 bases from J, with 19 bases between. Germline CDR1 is SGHRS and CDR2 is YFSETQ. The CDR3 loop spans 15 amino acids. TCRdb's table, derived via immunoSEQ multiplex PCR, lists solely in-frame clones and lacks some. The sample shows approximately 190,000 clones, approximately 91% of them seen only once. This clone has just one count. Its specificity is not known. The chain couples TRBV5-1 to TRBJ2-7; perhaps TRBD2 as D (7 bases). This receptor was identified in an adult in good health. Sequenced material: peripheral blood, taken on day 0 of AZD1222 vaccination. The CDR3, as DNA: TGCGCCAGCAGCCTGAGACCGGGGGGCTTTGACGAGCAGTACTTC. Its protein is CASSLRPGGFDEQYF.